This TCR beta chain appears in the sequencing data of a study of human T cells and chemical hapten exposure. Across the study: From small differences in pooled library volume came most of the variation in per-sample TCR yields.

Many counts were recorded for this clonotype. TCRdb re-called the RACE reads with MiXCR, one entry per CDR3 protein. Among under 50,000 distinct CDR3 sequences listed, 7.5% to 8% were seen once. CDR1 and CDR2 from the germline V gene are SQVTM and ANQGSEA. The CDR3 is 17 amino acids. V was trimmed by 1 base and J by 0 bases, leaving 18 bases between them. Indicated time point: pre-sensitization, week 0. Noted treatment: therapeutic diphenylcyclopropenone sensitization with weekly scalp DPC. This chain links TRBV29-1 with TRBJ1-2; weak D call: TRBD1 (5 bases). This specimen consisted of whole blood, obtained in connection with sensitization to the hapten diphenylcyclopropenone (DPC). The TCR was taken from a woman aged 45 to 65 with alopecia areata. Some clones in this sample may be carry-over from other donors' samples. CDR3 DNA sequence: TGCAGCGTTGAAGCGATGGGGGAAAGGGCATCTAACTATGGCTACACCTTC. Translation gives CSVEAMGERASNYGYTF.